One sample yielded the 9 T cell receptor beta chains listed below, sequenced in a study of blood T cell repertoires in COVID-19. Profiling relied on immunoSEQ multiplex PCR, and the TCRdb table lists in-frame clones only, not all of them. The repertoire includes roughly 200,000 clones, roughly 80% of them detected once, and less than 5.5% sits in the top ten. Sample: peripheral blood. These receptor sequences come from a man aged 50 to 60 with active or convalescent COVID-19.

The chain links TRBV5-4 to TRBJ2-3; TRBD2 matches at 9 bases. V trimming: 4 bases; J trimming: 4 bases; junction bases outside the gene matches: 13. CDR1 is SGHNT, CDR2 YYREEE, per germline (reference sequence). The CDR3 length is 17 residues. The CDR3 sequence is CASSPAARAGGPDTQYF. As DNA, the CDR3 is TGTGCCAGCAGCCCCGCCGCGCGGGCGGGGGGGCCAGATACGCAGTATTTT. Drawing the rest from reference TRBV5-4 and TRBJ2-3, the complete variable domain is ETGVTQSPTHLIKTRGQQVTLRCSSQSGHNTVSWYQQALGQGPQFIFQYYREEENGRGNFPPRFSGLQFPNYSSELNVNALELDDSALYLCASSPAARAGGPDTQYFGPGTRLTVL.

This chain joins TRBV19 and TRBJ2-5; TRBD2 agrees at 8 bases. Germline assignment: CDR1 LNHDA and CDR2 SQIVND (reference sequence). Losses at the gene ends were 10 bases for V and 4 bases for J; bases not matched to a gene: 14. The CDR3 covers 15 residues. The CDR3 here is CATTSPAGGIETQYF. CDR3 bases: TGTGCCACGACTAGCCCCGCGGGGGGAATAGAGACCCAGTACTTC.

The rearrangement links TRBV27 to TRBJ1-1; TRBD1 matches 9 bases. Trimming at V came to 9 bases and at J to 8 bases, leaving 4 bases not matched to a gene. Germline V CDR1 and CDR2: MNHEY, SMNVEV (reference sequence). There are 11 residues in the CDR3. CDR3: CASHRGPEAFF. The CDR3 bases are TGTGCCAGTCACAGGGGGCCCGAAGCTTTCTTT.

This chain links TRBV28 with TRBJ2-4; TRBD1 is a possible D gene (5 bases). Germline CDR1 is MDHEN and CDR2 is SYDVKM. The CDR3 runs 18 residues. V dropped 4 bases and J dropped 1 base, with 20 bases sitting between them. The CDR3 coding sequence is TGTGCCAGCAGTTATAATAGGGTCGCCCCAGGGGCCAAAAACATTCAGTACTTC. It codes for CASSYNRVAPGAKNIQYF.

The table lists this clone with a count of one. The chain employs TRBV6-2 or TRBV6-3 and TRBJ1-3; D uncertain. The germline V gene encodes CDR1 MNHEY and CDR2 SVGEGT. This CDR3 spans 15 amino acids. V was pared by 0 bases and J by 0 bases, with 6 bases between. The CDR3 DNA is TGTGCCAGCAGTTACTCGGTCAGCTCTGGAAACACCATATATTTT. This sequence encodes CASSYSVSSGNTIYF.

V gene TRBV7-2 combines with J gene TRBJ1-1; D is undetermined. Germline values: CDR1 SGHTA, CDR2 FQGNSA. The CDR3 covers 13 residues. The germline V and J ends were trimmed by 0 bases and 8 bases, with 10 bases remaining between them. The CDR3: CASSLAPRLEAFF. The CDR3 region has the DNA TGTGCCAGCAGCTTAGCGCCGCGGTTAGAAGCTTTCTTT.

This rearrangement joins TRBV27 to TRBJ1-2; 9 bases are a match to TRBD1. Trimming removed 4 bases from V and 4 bases from J; junction bases left unmatched: 1. This CDR3 comprises 13 residues. Germline CDR1 is MNHEY and CDR2 is SMNVEV (reference sequence). The CDR3 DNA reads TGTGCCAGCAGTTCGGGACAGGGCTATGGCTACACCTTC. Protein product: CASSSGQGYGYTF.

The chain links TRBV10-3 to TRBJ1-3; D may be TRBD1 (5 bases). The CDR3 loop spans 15 amino acids. Trimming pared 2 bases from V and 0 bases from J, leaving 8 bases between. Germline V gene data show CDR1 as ENHRY and CDR2 as SYGVKD. The CDR3 coding sequence is TGTGCCATCAGTGAGGACAGCAGCTCTGGAAACACCATATATTTT. It encodes CAISEDSSSGNTIYF.

This clone was detected a few times. V usage is TRBV7-9 and J usage is TRBJ1-1, with 8 positions matching TRBD1. V lost 4 bases to trimming and J lost 7 bases; unmatched junction nucleotides: 11. This CDR3 is built from 15 residues. From germline, CDR1 is SEHNR and CDR2 FQNEAQ (reference sequence). Here the CDR3 reads CASSSGQGGIGEAFF. Written as DNA, the CDR3 is TGTGCCAGCAGCTCTGGACAGGGTGGGATTGGTGAAGCTTTCTTT.